The rows below give T cell receptor beta chains drawn from one sample of a study of cytomegalovirus exposure and HLA in healthy donors. TCRdb's copy holds only in-frame clones and misses some; the assay was immunoSEQ multiplex PCR. The sample lists approximately 220,000 clones; more than 60% were seen once. Source material: PBMCs. The receptors were gathered from a man aged 40-49 years in good health and CMV-seronegative. Each CDR3 is given with its conserved first and last residue. The D gene is left open where the match is weak. Some rows have no size entry. The others give once, few or many, or a class for an expanded clone.

TRBJ1-3,TRBV9,NA,NA,CASSQRSSGNTIYF,TGTGCCAGCAGCCAACGGAGTTCTGGAAACACCATATATTTT
TRBJ2-1,TRBV10-2,TRBD2,NA,CACTGLASYNEQFF,TGCGCCTGTACCGGACTAGCTTCCTACAATGAGCAGTTCTTC
TRBJ2-2,TRBV19,TRBD2,few,CASSIPAGGHTGELFF,TGTGCCAGTAGTATCCCAGCGGGGGGGCACACCGGGGAGCTGTTTTTT
TRBJ1-2,TRBV7-2,NA,NA,CASSPPGTGSYSGGYTF,TGTGCCAGCAGCCCCCCGGGAACAGGGAGTTATTCGGGTGGCTACACCTTC
TRBJ2-5,TRBV7-9,NA,NA,CASSRDNQETQYF,TGTGCCAGCAGCCGCGACAACCAAGAGACCCAGTACTTC
TRBJ2-7,TRBV7-9,TRBD2,NA,CSSRGGSYEQYF,TGTTCCAGCCGCGGGGGCTCCTACGAGCAGTACTTC
TRBJ1-5,TRBV18,NA,NA,CASSPQTAYQPQHF,TGTGCCAGCTCACCGCAGACAGCTTATCAGCCCCAGCATTTT
TRBJ1-2,TRBV7-8,NA,NA,CASSLGKMAWGVYGYTF,TGTGCCAGCAGCTTGGGGAAGATGGCGTGGGGAGTTTATGGCTACACCTTC
TRBJ2-7,TRBV10-2,TRBD2,NA,CASKKLAGASYEQYF,TGCGCCAGCAAGAAACTAGCGGGAGCTTCCTACGAGCAGTACTTC
TRBJ2-7,TRBV29-1,TRBD2,few,CSVEGLAGDEQYF,TGCAGCGTTGAGGGACTAGCGGGAGACGAGCAGTACTTC
TRBJ2-2,TRBV2,NA,NA,CASRGQFNTGELFF,TGTGCCAGCAGGGGGCAGTTCAACACCGGGGAGCTGTTTTTT
TRBJ1-2,TRBV5-4,TRBD1,once,CASSLEQGDYYGYTF,TGTGCCAGCAGCTTGGAACAGGGGGATTACTATGGCTACACCTTC
TRBJ2-6,TRBV19,NA,once,CASILSGANVLTF,TGTGCCAGTATCCTCTCTGGGGCCAACGTCCTGACTTTC
TRBJ2-7,TRBV5-1,NA,NA,CASSLQRQWWYF,TGCGCCAGCAGCCTCCAAAGACAGTGGTGGTACTTC
TRBJ1-4,TRBV28,NA,once,CASSPVGVGKLFF,TGTGCCAGCAGCCCAGTCGGGGTTGGGAAACTGTTTTTT
TRBJ1-1,TRBV4-1,NA,NA,CASSQVGVTEAFF,TGCGCCAGCAGCCAAGTCGGGGTGACTGAAGCTTTCTTT